One sample yielded the 32 T cell receptor beta chains listed below, sequenced in a study of T cell responses to AZD1222 COVID-19 vaccine. Data came from immunoSEQ multiplex PCR; TCRdb stores just in-frame clones and leaves some out. The table includes approximately 160,000 clones, approximately 93% detected once. Source: peripheral blood, taken on day 0 of AZD1222 vaccination. Receptors originate from an adult in good health.

The rearrangement joins TRBV29-1 to TRBJ2-1, with a tentative D call TRBD1 (6 bases). CDR3 length: 14 residues. Germline V CDR1 and CDR2: SQVTM, ANQGSEA. Trimming removed 4 bases at V and 5 bases at J, with 15 bases between. The CDR3 DNA follows: TGCAGCGTTGCCCGAACGACAGGCAACAATGAGCAGTTCTTC. This codes for CSVARTTGNNEQFF.

V is TRBV5-1 and J is TRBJ1-4; the match to TRBD1 covers 7 bases. The junction had 10 bases not matched to a gene; V was cut back by 5 bases and J by 6 bases. Germline V gene lookup returns CDR1 SGHRS and CDR2 YFSETQ. The CDR3 covers 15 residues. CDR3 bases: TGCGCCAGCAGTCCATTTCAGGGGGGGCATGAAAAACTGTTTTTT. Protein sequence: CASSPFQGGHEKLFF. The variable domain in full, with the rest retrieved from reference TRBV5-1 and TRBJ1-4, is KAGVTQTPRYLIKTRGQQVTLSCSPISGHRSVSWYQQTPGQGLQFLFEYFSETQRNKGNFPGRFSGRQFSNSRSEMNVSTLELGDSALYLCASSPFQGGHEKLFFGSGTQLSVL.

The chain recombines TRBV6-5 with TRBJ2-3; 11 nucleotides align to TRBD1. Germline V lookup: CDR1 MNHEY, CDR2 SVGAGI. The CDR3 spans 13 residues. The V and J ends lost 10 bases and 4 bases, in that order; junction bases with no gene match: 4. The CDR3, as DNA: TGTGCCACCCCGGGACAGGGGGCAGATACGCAGTATTTT. Residues: CATPGQGADTQYF.

J is TRBJ2-2 and V is TRBV6-5; D is unclear. Between the trimmed V and J ends, which lost 6 bases and 5 bases, there was a span of 13 bases. Germline lookup yields CDR1 MNHEY and CDR2 SVGAGI. CDR3 size: 14 residues. The CDR3: CASSPTTPTGELFF. In DNA form, the CDR3 reads TGTGCCAGCAGCCCGACCACACCAACCGGGGAGCTGTTTTTT.

The chain is built from TRBV18 and TRBJ1-2; no firm D call. Germline V CDR1 and CDR2: KGHSH, LQKENI. There are 12 residues in the CDR3. V was cut by 6 bases and J by 6 bases, with 11 bases left in between. The CDR3 coding sequence is TGTGCCAGCTCCCCCAGTGCTGATGGCTACACCTTC. Protein: CASSPSADGYTF.

This chain joins TRBV2 and TRBJ2-5, with D uncertain. The CDR3 sequence is 12 residues long. The V end was cut by 11 bases, the J end by 5 bases, with 15 bases between. Germline V gene data show CDR1 as SNHLY and CDR2 as FYNNEI. CDR3 sequence (DNA): TGTGCCTTCAGGACCGGGCAGGAGACCCAGTACTTC. Protein product: CAFRTGQETQYF.

The rearrangement uses TRBV18 and TRBJ1-5; possible D gene TRBD1, 6 bases. Trimming left V 3 bases short and J 3 bases short, with 12 bases between. Germline CDR1 KGHSH, CDR2 LQKENI. The CDR3 sequence is 15 residues long. The CDR3: CASSPTGNFNQPQHF. In DNA, the CDR3 is TGTGCCAGCTCACCCACAGGGAACTTCAATCAGCCCCAGCATTTT.

V is TRBV6-5 and J is TRBJ2-2; no reliable D call. Deletions cut 4 bases from V and 0 bases from J, with 9 bases between. Germline V lookup: CDR1 MNHEY, CDR2 SVGAGI. The CDR3 covers 15 residues. CDR3 residues: CASSFFHTNTGELFF. The CDR3 nucleotides are TGTGCCAGCAGTTTCTTCCATACGAACACCGGGGAGCTGTTTTTT.

The chain couples TRBV28 to TRBJ2-7; D is possibly TRBD1 (6 bases). The CDR3 loop spans 13 amino acids. Germline values: CDR1 MDHEN, CDR2 SYDVKM. Deletions cut 4 bases from V and 6 bases from J, with 13 bases between. The CDR3 protein is CASSSLQGREQYF. The CDR3 nucleotides read TGTGCCAGCAGTTCCTTACAGGGCCGCGAGCAGTACTTC.

The chain recombines TRBV19 with TRBJ1-1, with 7 nucleotides matching TRBD1. The CDR3 has 13 amino acids. V dropped 5 bases and J dropped 8; count of bases not matched to a gene: 8. CDR1 LNHDA and CDR2 SQIVND come from the germline V gene (reference sequence). Here the CDR3 DNA reads TGTGCCAGTAGTCTTGACAGGGAGGAAGAAGCTTTCTTT. It translates to CASSLDREEEAFF.

This chain links TRBV7-2 with TRBJ2-5, with D possibly being TRBD1 or TRBD2 (5 bases each). The ends were cut back, 5 bases at V and 2 bases at J, with 9 bases in the middle. The CDR3 contains 13 residues. Germline V CDR1 and CDR2: SGHTA, FQGNSA. The CDR3 is CASSVWGQETQYF. Here the CDR3 DNA reads TGTGCCAGCAGCGTTTGGGGGCAAGAGACCCAGTACTTC.

The rearrangement links TRBV12-3 or TRBV12-4 to TRBJ2-5; no clear D gene. The germline V and J ends were trimmed by 3 bases and 9 bases, with 11 bases remaining between them. CDR3 length: 12 residues. Written as DNA, the CDR3 is TGTGCCAGCAGTTTGTCTTCTCAGGCCCAGTACTTC. As protein: CASSLSSQAQYF.

The gene calls are TRBV2 and TRBJ2-5; 11 bases line up with TRBD2. J gave up 5 bases and V 4 bases, and 9 bases lay outside the gene matches. The CDR3 loop spans 16 amino acids. Germline loops: CDR1 SNHLY, CDR2 FYNNEI. In nucleotides, the CDR3 is TGTGCCAGCAGTGGTCCTAGCGGGGGGAAGAGGGAGACCCAGTACTTC. Amino acid sequence: CASSGPSGGKRETQYF.

The chain uses TRBV6-5 and TRBJ1-4, with D tentatively TRBD1 (6 bases). The CDR3 is made up of 14 amino acids. The V end lost 7 bases, the J end lost 8 bases, and 17 bases lay between the germline ends. CDR1 and CDR2 (germline): MNHEY, SVGAGI. CDR3 nucleotide sequence: TGTGCCAGCAAGACAGGACTACCAGAGGAAAAACTGTTTTTT. Translation: CASKTGLPEEKLFF.

This chain joins TRBV19 and TRBJ1-6; no definite D call. The length of the CDR3 is 15 residues. The germline gives CDR1 LNHDA, CDR2 SQIVND (reference sequence). Trimming left V 0 bases short and J 9 bases short, with 12 bases between. Here the CDR3 reads CASSIEDRWGSPLHF. The CDR3 coding sequence is TGTGCCAGTAGTATAGAGGACCGGTGGGGTTCACCCCTCCACTTT.

This rearrangement joins TRBV30 to TRBJ1-2; the match to TRBD1 covers 8 bases. This CDR3 spans 13 amino acids. Germline CDR1 is GTSNPN and CDR2 is SVGIG (reference sequence). Losses at the gene ends were 1 base for V and 6 bases for J; bases not matched to a gene: 4. Written as DNA, the CDR3 is TGTGCCTGGAGTGGGACAGGGTTTCATGGCTACACCTTC. Its protein is CAWSGTGFHGYTF.

This chain joins TRBV19 and TRBJ1-5; possibly TRBD1 for D (5 bases). V lost 5 bases and J lost 5, with 13 bases in between. From germline, CDR1 is LNHDA and CDR2 SQIVND (reference sequence). CDR3 size: 14 residues. The CDR3 sequence: CASSRRRADQPQHF. The CDR3 DNA sequence: TGTGCCAGTAGTCGCCGCAGGGCCGATCAGCCCCAGCATTTT.

The chain couples TRBV7-9 to TRBJ2-2; D is perhaps TRBD2 (6 bases). Germline CDR1 is SEHNR and CDR2 is FQNEAQ (reference sequence). Trimming cost V 8 bases and J 5 bases, with 15 bases left between them. There are 14 residues in the CDR3. CDR3 DNA: TGTGCCAGCTTAGGGACTTCGCGGACCGGGGAGCTGTTTTTT. This gives the protein CASLGTSRTGELFF.

The chain uses TRBV3-1 (or the pseudogene TRBV3-2) and TRBJ1-4, with D unresolved. The CDR3 spans 14 residues. Germline lookup yields CDR1 LGHDT and CDR2 YNNKEL (reference sequence). Trimming pared 1 base from V and 8 bases from J, leaving 11 bases between. CDR3 sequence: CASSQAAGSEKLFF. CDR3 sequence (DNA): TGTGCCAGCAGCCAAGCAGCTGGCAGCGAAAAACTGTTTTTT.

The genes are TRBV30 and TRBJ1-6, with 7 bases matching TRBD1. V gave up 0 bases and J gave up 7 bases; unmatched junction bases: 9. Germline CDR1 reads GTSNPN; CDR2 reads SVGIG (reference sequence). The CDR3 covers 16 residues. As DNA, the CDR3 is TGTGCCTGGAGTGTAGGGGGACAGAAGGTGAATTCACCCCTCCACTTT. Residues: CAWSVGGQKVNSPLHF.

The rearrangement uses TRBV5-1 and TRBJ1-2; D remains unclear. Germline V gives CDR1 SGHRS, CDR2 YFSETQ. The CDR3 is 16 residues long. V was trimmed by 0 bases and J by 4 bases, leaving 16 bases between them. Written as DNA, the CDR3 is TGCGCCAGCAGCTTGGAATTGTCGGAGGGTCCCTATGGCTACACCTTC. Its translation: CASSLELSEGPYGYTF. The whole variable domain, filled in from reference TRBV5-1 and TRBJ1-2, reads KAGVTQTPRYLIKTRGQQVTLSCSPISGHRSVSWYQQTPGQGLQFLFEYFSETQRNKGNFPGRFSGRQFSNSRSEMNVSTLELGDSALYLCASSLELSEGPYGYTFGSGTRLTVV.

This clone was seen ten or more times. The V and J genes are TRBV9 and TRBJ2-3; D is uncertain. V gave up 4 bases and J gave up 2 bases, with 11 bases separating them. Germline-derived CDR1 and CDR2 are SGDLS and YYNGEE. The CDR3 has 14 amino acids. Here the CDR3 reads CASSLRGDTDTQYF. Written as DNA, the CDR3 is TGTGCCAGCAGCCTCCGTGGGGACACAGATACGCAGTATTTT. The variable domain in full, with the rest retrieved from reference TRBV9 and TRBJ2-3, is DSGVTQTPKHLITATGQRVTLRCSPRSGDLSVYWYQQSLDQGLQFLIQYYNGEERAKGNILERFSAQQFPDLHSELNLSSLELGDSALYFCASSLRGDTDTQYFGPGTRLTVL.

The chain employs TRBV20-1 and TRBJ2-2; possible D gene TRBD2, 6 bases. The V gene's germline CDR1 is DFQATT and CDR2 SNEGSKA (reference sequence). The CDR3 sequence is 11 residues long. The germline V and J ends were trimmed by 4 bases and 8 bases, with 8 bases remaining between them. The CDR3 loop is CSATTRGELFF. The DNA for the CDR3 is TGCAGTGCTACGACTAGGGGGGAGCTGTTTTTT.

The rearrangement links TRBV5-1 to TRBJ1-3, with 9 positions matching TRBD1. The CDR3 length is 15 residues. V shed 2 bases, J shed 2 bases, and the junction held 2 bases outside the gene matches. The germline V gene has CDR1 SGHRS and CDR2 YFSETQ. The DNA of the CDR3 is TGCGCCAGCAGCTTCACAGGGGGCACTGGAAACACCATATATTTT. It codes for CASSFTGGTGNTIYF.

In this sample, this clone turned up once. J is TRBJ1-5 and V is TRBV2; TRBD1 matches 7 bases. The CDR3 covers 14 residues. Germline V gene lookup returns CDR1 SNHLY and CDR2 FYNNEI. V lost 4 bases and J lost 4; bases outside the gene matches: 4. The CDR3 sequence: CASSVQGGNQPQHF. The DNA for the CDR3 is TGTGCCAGCAGTGTGCAGGGGGGAAATCAGCCCCAGCATTTT.

The chain combines TRBV7-9 with TRBJ2-2; D is ambiguous. This CDR3 has 16 residues. V was shortened by 4 bases and J by 0 bases, with 12 bases between the two germline ends. Per the germline V gene, CDR1 is SEHNR and CDR2 is FQNEAQ (reference sequence). The CDR3 region has the DNA TGTGCCAGCAGCTCCTCCCCGGCCGCGAACACCGGGGAGCTGTTTTTT. Encoded protein: CASSSSPAANTGELFF.

This rearrangement joins TRBV28 to TRBJ1-6; 7 bases line up with TRBD1. The CDR3 is made up of 15 amino acids. The germline V gene encodes CDR1 MDHEN and CDR2 SYDVKM. The V segment lost 4 bases and the J segment 6 bases; nucleotides outside the gene matches: 6. CDR3 residues: CASSSAGGSNSPLHF. CDR3 bases: TGTGCCAGCAGTTCGGCAGGGGGTAGTAATTCACCCCTCCACTTT.

This chain uses TRBV25-1 with TRBJ1-2; no clear D gene. There are 14 residues in the CDR3. V was trimmed by 3 bases and J by 6 bases, leaving 14 bases between them. Germline CDR1 is MGHDK and CDR2 is SYGVNS. The CDR3 DNA reads TGTGCCAGCAGTGATCCCACATGGGTGAATGGCTACACCTTC. Residues: CASSDPTWVNGYTF.

V usage is TRBV6-5 and J usage is TRBJ1-2; D is possibly TRBD1 (5 bases). The CDR3 contains 15 residues. Looked up from germline, CDR1 is MNHEY and CDR2 is SVGAGI. Trimming removed 5 bases from V and 2 bases from J, with 15 bases in between. The CDR3 here is CASSQQANANYGYTF. In DNA, the CDR3 is TGTGCCAGCAGTCAACAGGCGAACGCAAACTATGGCTACACCTTC.

The chain links TRBV5-4 to TRBJ2-7; D is unresolved. The germline V gene has CDR1 SGHNT and CDR2 YYREEE (reference sequence). The V and J ends lost 2 bases and 0 bases respectively, with 6 bases between them. The length of the CDR3 is 13 residues. The DNA for the CDR3 is TGTGCCAGCAGCTTAGACATCTCCTACGAGCAGTACTTC. This encodes CASSLDISYEQYF. Using reference TRBV5-4 and TRBJ2-7 for the parts outside the CDR3, the full variable domain is ETGVTQSPTHLIKTRGQQVTLRCSSQSGHNTVSWYQQALGQGPQFIFQYYREEENGRGNFPPRFSGLQFPNYSSELNVNALELDDSALYLCASSLDISYEQYFGPGTRLTVT.

V is TRBV30 and J is TRBJ1-5; D is unclear. V lost 0 bases and J lost 3, with 6 bases in between. The CDR3 loop spans 13 amino acids. Germline lookup yields CDR1 GTSNPN and CDR2 SVGIG (reference sequence). CDR3 sequence (DNA): TGTGCCTGGAGTGTAAGGGACAATCAGCCCCAGCATTTT. It translates to CAWSVRDNQPQHF.

This rearrangement joins TRBV2 to TRBJ2-4; D is unclear. Trimming removed 7 bases from V and 9 bases from J, with 13 bases in between. Germline-derived CDR1 and CDR2 are SNHLY and FYNNEI. This CDR3 has 12 residues. CDR3 sequence: CASTFMESIQYF. CDR3 DNA: TGTGCCAGCACTTTTATGGAGTCCATTCAGTACTTC.